The 12 T cell receptor beta chains presented below share a single source sample, sequenced in a study of blood T cell repertoires in COVID-19. Libraries were prepared by immunoSEQ multiplex PCR; TCRdb keeps only in-frame clonotypes and omits some of them. This table has hundreds of thousands of clones, around 85% appearing once. Sequenced sample: PBMCs or T cells enriched from blood (not recorded which). The receptors derive from a woman between 25 and 40 years old who had been exposed to COVID-19.

This clone was found many times. The chain combines TRBV18 with TRBJ2-1, with TRBD2 identical over 11 bases. CDR1 KGHSH and CDR2 LQKENI come from the germline V gene. The V and J ends lost 6 bases and 9 bases, in that order; junction bases with no gene match: 10. The CDR3 length is 15 residues. The CDR3 region is CASSFAGTSGVEQFF. The CDR3, as DNA: TGTGCCAGCTCTTTTGCCGGGACTAGCGGTGTTGAGCAGTTCTTC. Based on the CDR3 plus reference TRBV18 and TRBJ2-1, the full variable domain is NAGVMQNPRHLVRRRGQEARLRCSPMKGHSHVYWYRQLPEEGLKFMVYLQKENIIDESGMPKERFSAEFPKEGPSILRIQQVVRGDSAAYFCASSFAGTSGVEQFFGPGTRLTVL.

The chain joins TRBV28 to TRBJ1-3; D is uncertain. Germline lookup yields CDR1 MDHEN and CDR2 SYDVKM. This CDR3 has 14 amino acids. V was cut by 8 bases and J by 0 bases, with 11 bases left in between. CDR3 sequence reads: CASQNTLSGNTIYF. Written as DNA, the CDR3 is TGTGCCAGCCAAAACACCCTCTCTGGAAACACCATATATTTT.

V and J are TRBV27 and TRBJ1-1; the match to TRBD1 covers 7 bases. With 2 bases clipped from V and 6 bases from J, the junction kept 9 bases outside the gene matches. The CDR3 spans 15 residues. CDR1 MNHEY and CDR2 SMNVEV come from the germline V gene (reference sequence). DNA for the CDR3: TGTGCCAGCAGTTTAGGCTCTACAGGGGCCTCTGAAGCTTTCTTT. Its protein is CASSLGSTGASEAFF.

This clone has just a few counts. This rearrangement joins TRBV7-2 to TRBJ1-5; no definite D call. This CDR3 spans 15 amino acids. Trimming removed 1 base at V and 2 bases at J, with 9 bases between. Germline CDR1 is SGHTA and CDR2 is FQGNSA. The CDR3 region is CASSLDWTGNQPQHF. The CDR3 DNA reads TGTGCCAGCAGCTTAGATTGGACTGGCAATCAGCCCCAGCATTTT. Full variable domain (remainder filled in from reference TRBV7-2 and TRBJ1-5): GAGVSQSPSNKVTEKGKDVELRCDPISGHTALYWYRQSLGQGLEFLIYFQGNSAPDKSGLPSDRFSAERTGGSVSTLTIQRTQQEDSAVYLCASSLDWTGNQPQHFGDGTRLSIL.

The CDR3 DNA is TGTGCCAGCAGCCCTGACAGGGTGGTCGGGGAGCTGTTTTTT. Translated, it gives CASSPDRVVGELFF. The chain is built from TRBV28 and TRBJ2-2; 7 nucleotides agree with TRBD1. CDR3 size: 14 residues. V shed 6 bases, J shed 7 bases, and the junction held 8 bases outside the gene matches. Per the germline V gene, CDR1 is MDHEN and CDR2 is SYDVKM.

This clone was seen only once. This sequence joins TRBV5-1 and TRBJ1-2; possible D gene TRBD1, 5 bases. Germline lookup yields CDR1 SGHRS and CDR2 YFSETQ. This CDR3 spans 13 amino acids. The V end was cut by 4 bases, the J end by 3 bases, with 10 bases between. CDR3 bases: TGCGCCAGCAGCGTGGACACCGACTATGGCTACACCTTC. Translating it yields CASSVDTDYGYTF. The variable domain in full, with the rest retrieved from reference TRBV5-1 and TRBJ1-2, is KAGVTQTPRYLIKTRGQQVTLSCSPISGHRSVSWYQQTPGQGLQFLFEYFSETQRNKGNFPGRFSGRQFSNSRSEMNVSTLELGDSALYLCASSVDTDYGYTFGSGTRLTVV.

This rearrangement joins TRBV30 to TRBJ1-6; 7 nucleotides agree with TRBD1. The CDR3 is 14 amino acids. The germline V gene encodes CDR1 GTSNPN and CDR2 SVGIG (reference sequence). J lost 9 bases, V lost 4 bases, and 9 bases had no gene match. CDR3: CAWKRRQGTSPLHF. CDR3 nucleotides: TGTGCCTGGAAAAGAAGACAGGGAACTTCACCCCTCCACTTT.

This clone was counted once. The chain combines TRBV19 with TRBJ2-5, with D possibly matching TRBD2 (6 bases). V lost 7 bases, J lost 3 bases, and 18 bases lay in between. CDR3 length: 15 amino acids. Per germline, CDR1 LNHDA and CDR2 SQIVND (reference sequence). This CDR3 is CASTYDGGREETQYF. DNA of the CDR3: TGTGCCAGTACCTACGACGGGGGAAGGGAAGAGACCCAGTACTTC.

The chain uses TRBV5-1 and TRBJ2-7; no clear D gene. V gave up 1 base and J gave up 0 bases, with 5 bases separating them. The CDR3 length is 13 residues. Germline-derived CDR1 and CDR2 are SGHRS and YFSETQ. CDR3 region: CASSLRSSYEQYF. DNA for the CDR3: TGCGCCAGCAGCTTGAGGAGCTCCTACGAGCAGTACTTC.

The chain joins TRBV3-1 (or the pseudogene TRBV3-2) to TRBJ1-3, with D maybe TRBD1 (6 bases). V was pared by 4 bases and J by 6 bases, with 19 bases between. The CDR3 runs 16 residues. Germline CDR1 LGHDT, CDR2 YNNKEL (reference sequence). The CDR3 bases are TGTGCCAGCAGCCCCAGGGACAAGCAGGTTTTAAACACCATATATTTT. Its translation: CASSPRDKQVLNTIYF.

V gene TRBV11-2 combines with J gene TRBJ2-1; D might be TRBD2 (6 bases). The V and J ends lost 1 base and 4 bases respectively, with 11 bases between them. From germline, CDR1 is SGHAT and CDR2 FQNNGV. The CDR3 is made up of 15 amino acids. The CDR3 here is CASSLAGAWYNEQFF. The CDR3 region has the DNA TGTGCCAGCAGCTTAGCGGGAGCTTGGTACAATGAGCAGTTCTTC.

Turning to this clone: The identical CDR3 is also encoded by other nucleotide sequences in the sample. The gene calls are TRBV28 and TRBJ2-7, with D hard to call. V shed 5 bases and J shed 4 bases, with 9 bases lying between them. The CDR3 is made up of 12 amino acids. CDR1 and CDR2 (germline): MDHEN, SYDVKM. CDR3: CASSPTLYEQYF. DNA for the CDR3: TGTGCCAGCAGTCCAACACTATACGAGCAGTACTTC.